A single T cell receptor beta chain is shown here with its context. This entry belongs to a study of shared clonotypes between healthy human individuals. Background on the study: Donors consisted of a couple of women and three men between 18 and 49.

Germline assignment: CDR1 SGHTA and CDR2 FQGNSA. Trimming stripped 1 base from V and 2 bases from J, with 4 bases between. The CDR3 totals 13 residues. Original methodology: ImmunoSEQ gave junction-only sequences without quality scores, so filtering differed. Data came from immunoSEQ multiplex PCR; TCRdb stores just in-frame clones and leaves some out. D and trimming come from the DNA, and the V and J calls and clone size come from that table. The table includes approximately 2.3 million clones, approximately 93% detected once. The receptor was derived from a man in his late teens or twenties in good health. Some clones in this sample may be carry-over from other donors' samples. The rearrangement uses TRBV7-2 and TRBJ2-3; D gene uncertain. The sequenced material came from naive CD4+ T cells from PBMCs. Noted subset: CD45RA+ positively selected. CDR3 coding DNA: TGTGCCAGCAGCTTAGAGAACACAGATACGCAGTATTTT. It encodes CASSLENTDTQYF.